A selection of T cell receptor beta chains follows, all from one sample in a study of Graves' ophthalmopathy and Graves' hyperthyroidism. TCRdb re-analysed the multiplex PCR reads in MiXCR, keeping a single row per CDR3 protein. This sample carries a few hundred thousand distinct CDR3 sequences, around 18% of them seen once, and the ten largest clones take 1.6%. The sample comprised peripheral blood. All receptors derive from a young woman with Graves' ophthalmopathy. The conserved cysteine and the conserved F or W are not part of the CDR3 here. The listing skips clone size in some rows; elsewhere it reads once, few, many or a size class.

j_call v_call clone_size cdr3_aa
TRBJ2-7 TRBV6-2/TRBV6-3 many ASSYFFSYEQY
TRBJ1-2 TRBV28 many ASSVPLGQDYGYT
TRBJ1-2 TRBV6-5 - ASIKRSNYGYT
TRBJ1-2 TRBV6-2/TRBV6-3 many ASAGERVYGYT
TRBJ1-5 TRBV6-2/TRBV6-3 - ASSHSPYQPQH
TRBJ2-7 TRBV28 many ASSSYPGTAFRGAYEQY
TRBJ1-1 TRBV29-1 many RVSEGATEAF
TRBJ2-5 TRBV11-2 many ASSQLAGALQETQY
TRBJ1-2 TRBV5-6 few ASSSPLRDGYT
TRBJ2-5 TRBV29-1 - SSNRDGETQY
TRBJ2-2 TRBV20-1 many SARGGGYAGELF
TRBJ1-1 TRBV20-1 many SARDRTRNTEAF
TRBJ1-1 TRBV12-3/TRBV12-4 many ASCSGLRGMTF
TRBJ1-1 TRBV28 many ASSLGDRGRETEAF
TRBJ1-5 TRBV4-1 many ASSQVADSNQPQH
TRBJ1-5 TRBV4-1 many ASSQDWISNQPQH
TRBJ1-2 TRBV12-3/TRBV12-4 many ASKWGGGGYT
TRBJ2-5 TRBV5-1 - ASAGGTHTGIGETQY
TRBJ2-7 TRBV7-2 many ASSPQVLAGDEQY
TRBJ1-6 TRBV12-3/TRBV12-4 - ASSSPGQSSPLH
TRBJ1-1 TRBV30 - AWSAGKAEAF
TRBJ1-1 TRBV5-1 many ASSFREANTEAF
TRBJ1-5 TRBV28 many ASSLQDQPQH
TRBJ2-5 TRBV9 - ASSVGHEDQETQY
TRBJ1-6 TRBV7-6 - ASSLGGRGLYNSPLH
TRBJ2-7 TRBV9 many ASSVGPNGPTVEQY
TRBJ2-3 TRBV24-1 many ATSDPLAASTDTQY
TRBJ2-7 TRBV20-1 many SASRSDEQY
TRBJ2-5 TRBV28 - ASRTRGSLAKETQY
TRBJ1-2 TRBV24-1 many ATSDFRSRDIYGYT
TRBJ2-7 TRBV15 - ATSREGQSYEQY
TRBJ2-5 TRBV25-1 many ASSDPRTAIVGTQY
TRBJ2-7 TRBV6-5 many ASSTPTSGAPEQY
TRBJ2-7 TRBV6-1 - ASSGGRDTWEQY
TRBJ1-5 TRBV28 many ASTLFKDRVQH
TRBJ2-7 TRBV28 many ASSLVAGGRSYEQY
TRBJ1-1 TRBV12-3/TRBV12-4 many ASSDRGAEAF
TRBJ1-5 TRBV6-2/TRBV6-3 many ASREENQPQH
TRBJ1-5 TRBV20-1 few SAFRRTGNYQPQH
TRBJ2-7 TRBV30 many AWSRRSGAYEQY
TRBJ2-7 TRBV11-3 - ASSPRTSFYEQY
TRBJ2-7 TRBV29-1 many SVVAGKAEQY
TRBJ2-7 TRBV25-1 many ASSDRGHYEQY
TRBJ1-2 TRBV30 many AWKREDYGYT
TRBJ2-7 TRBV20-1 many SARTDYPYEQY
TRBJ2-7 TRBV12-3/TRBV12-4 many ASSSTPEQY
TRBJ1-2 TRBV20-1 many SAVTWGTDNYGYT
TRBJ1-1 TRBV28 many ASSLDRTGWGAF
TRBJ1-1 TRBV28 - ASSRTGTGLNTEAF